The TCR beta chain described here comes from a study of T cells in Graves' hyperthyroidism and ophthalmopathy. Each diagnosis drew on symptoms, thyroxine, TRAb, thyroid ultrasound and orbital computed tomography findings. Fresh peripheral blood, about 10 ml of it, supplied the PBMCs. General study findings and limits: Progression to ophthalmopathy was predicted a median of roughly 6.8 months early. Blood also held most thyroid clonotypes expanded beyond 0.001.

This clonotype appeared many times. Its antigen is undetermined. TCR beta CDR3 regions were amplified from RNA. When the TCR CDR3 underwent first-round RT-PCR, the HTBI primer set was used. TCRdb itself ran the multiplex PCR reads through MiXCR, one entry per CDR3 protein. The sample has 450,000 to 550,000 distinct CDR3 sequences, roughly a quarter seen once; the top ten hold roughly 12%. Deletions cut 2 bases from V and 2 bases from J, with 13 bases between. CDR1 is MNHEY, CDR2 SVGAGI, per germline. The CDR3 loop spans 16 amino acids. This receptor was taken from a young woman with Graves' ophthalmopathy. Input material: blood. The chain carries TRBV6-5 and TRBJ1-5; D is possibly TRBD1 (5 bases). The CDR3 DNA sequence: TGTGCCAGCAGTTACCCAAGGGGCGAGGGCAATCAGCCCCAGCATTTT. Its translation: CASSYPRGEGNQPQHF.